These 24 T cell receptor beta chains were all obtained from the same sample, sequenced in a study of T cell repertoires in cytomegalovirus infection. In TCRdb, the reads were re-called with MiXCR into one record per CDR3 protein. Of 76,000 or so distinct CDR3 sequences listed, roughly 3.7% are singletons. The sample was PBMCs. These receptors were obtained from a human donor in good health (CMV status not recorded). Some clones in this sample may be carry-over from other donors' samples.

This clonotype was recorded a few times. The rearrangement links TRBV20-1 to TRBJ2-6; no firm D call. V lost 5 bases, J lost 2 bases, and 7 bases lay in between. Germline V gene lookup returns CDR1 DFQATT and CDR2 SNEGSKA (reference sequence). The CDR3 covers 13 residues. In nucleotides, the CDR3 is TGCAGTGCTTACGAGACTGGGGCCAACGTCCTGACTTTC. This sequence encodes CSAYETGANVLTF.

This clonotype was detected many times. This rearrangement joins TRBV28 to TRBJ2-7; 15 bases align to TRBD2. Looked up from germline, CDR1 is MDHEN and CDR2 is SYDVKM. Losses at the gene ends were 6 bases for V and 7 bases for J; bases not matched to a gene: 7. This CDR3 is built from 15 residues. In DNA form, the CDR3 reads TGTGCCAGCAGGCGGACTAGCGGGGGGGCGGGTGAGCAGTACTTC. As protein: CASRRTSGGAGEQYF.

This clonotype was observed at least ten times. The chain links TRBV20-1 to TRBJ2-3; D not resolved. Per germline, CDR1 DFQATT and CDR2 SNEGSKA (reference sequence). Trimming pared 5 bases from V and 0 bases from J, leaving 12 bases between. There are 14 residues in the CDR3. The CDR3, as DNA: TGCAGTGCTCGTCCACGCGGAAGCACAGATACGCAGTATTTT. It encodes CSARPRGSTDTQYF.

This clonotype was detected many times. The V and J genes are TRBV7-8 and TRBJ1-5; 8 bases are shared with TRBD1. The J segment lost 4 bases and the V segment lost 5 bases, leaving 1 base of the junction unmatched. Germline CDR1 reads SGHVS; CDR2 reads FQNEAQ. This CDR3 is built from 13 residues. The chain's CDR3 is CASSRTGNQPQHF. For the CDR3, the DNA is TGTGCCAGCAGCCGGACAGGGAATCAGCCCCAGCATTTT. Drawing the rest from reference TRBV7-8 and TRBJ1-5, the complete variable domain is GAGVSQSPRYKVAKRGQDVALRCDPISGHVSLFWYQQALGQGPEFLTYFQNEAQLDKSGLPSDRFFAERPEGSVSTLKIQRTQQEDSAVYLCASSRTGNQPQHFGDGTRLSIL.

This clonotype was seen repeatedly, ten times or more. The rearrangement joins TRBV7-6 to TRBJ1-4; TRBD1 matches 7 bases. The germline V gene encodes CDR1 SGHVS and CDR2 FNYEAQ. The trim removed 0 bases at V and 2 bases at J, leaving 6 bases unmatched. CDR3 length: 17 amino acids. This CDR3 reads CASSLALRGPTNEKLFF. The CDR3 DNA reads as TGTGCCAGCAGCTTAGCGCTTAGGGGGCCGACTAATGAAAAACTGTTTTTT.

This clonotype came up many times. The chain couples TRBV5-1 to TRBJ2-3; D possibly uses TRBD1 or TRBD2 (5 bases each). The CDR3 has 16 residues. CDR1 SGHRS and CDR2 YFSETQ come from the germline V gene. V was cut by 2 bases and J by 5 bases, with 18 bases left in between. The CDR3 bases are TGCGCCAGCAGCTTCCCCGGGACGCGCGAGAAAGATACGCAGTATTTT. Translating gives CASSFPGTREKDTQYF.

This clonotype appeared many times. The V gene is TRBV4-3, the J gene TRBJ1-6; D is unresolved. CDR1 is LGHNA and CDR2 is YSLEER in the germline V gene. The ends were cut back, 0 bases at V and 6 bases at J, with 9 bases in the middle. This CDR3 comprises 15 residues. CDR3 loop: CASSQDRPGNSPLHF. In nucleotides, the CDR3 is TGCGCCAGCAGCCAAGATCGGCCTGGTAATTCACCCCTCCACTTT.

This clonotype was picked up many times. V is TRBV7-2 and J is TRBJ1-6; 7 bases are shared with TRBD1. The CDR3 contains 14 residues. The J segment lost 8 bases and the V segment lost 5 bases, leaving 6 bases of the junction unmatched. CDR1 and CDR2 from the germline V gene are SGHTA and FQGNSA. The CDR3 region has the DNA TGTGCCAGCAGCCAAAGACAGGGTGATTCACCCCTCCACTTT. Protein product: CASSQRQGDSPLHF.

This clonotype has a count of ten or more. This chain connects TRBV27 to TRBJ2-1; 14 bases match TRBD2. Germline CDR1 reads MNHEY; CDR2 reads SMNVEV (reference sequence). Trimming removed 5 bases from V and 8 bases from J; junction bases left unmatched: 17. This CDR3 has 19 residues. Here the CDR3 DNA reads TGTGCCAGCAGTCCAGAGACAGGGTGGGGGACTAGCGGGGGCCATGAGCAGTTCTTC. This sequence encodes CASSPETGWGTSGGHEQFF.

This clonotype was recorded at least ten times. The CDR3 sequence: CSAGLGGGTGFTDTQYF. CDR3 bases: TGCAGTGCTGGGCTCGGGGGGGGGACTGGGTTCACAGATACGCAGTATTTT. This chain joins TRBV20-1 and TRBJ2-3; 8 bases align to TRBD2. With 5 bases clipped from V and 2 bases from J, the junction kept 15 bases outside the gene matches. CDR1 and CDR2 from the germline V gene are DFQATT and SNEGSKA (reference sequence). The CDR3 has 17 residues.

Here the CDR3 DNA reads TGTGCCAGCAGTTACTCGAAAATTTCACCCCTCCACTTT. This codes for CASSYSKISPLHF. The V gene is TRBV6-5, the J gene TRBJ1-6; D is unresolved. V lost 0 bases and J 9 bases, leaving 6 bases between the germline ends. CDR1 and CDR2 from the germline V gene are MNHEY and SVGAGI. The CDR3 is made up of 13 amino acids.

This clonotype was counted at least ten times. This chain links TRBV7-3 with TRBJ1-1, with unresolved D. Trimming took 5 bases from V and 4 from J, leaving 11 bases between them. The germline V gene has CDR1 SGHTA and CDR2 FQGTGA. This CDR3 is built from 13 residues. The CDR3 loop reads CASSPPLSTEAFF. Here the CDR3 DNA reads TGTGCCAGCAGCCCCCCGCTGAGCACTGAAGCTTTCTTT.

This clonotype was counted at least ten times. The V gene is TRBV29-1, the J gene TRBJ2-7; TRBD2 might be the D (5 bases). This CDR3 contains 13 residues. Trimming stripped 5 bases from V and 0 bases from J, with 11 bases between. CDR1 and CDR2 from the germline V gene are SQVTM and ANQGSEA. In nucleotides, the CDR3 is TGCAGCGTTCCAAAAGGGAGCTCCTACGAGCAGTACTTC. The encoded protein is CSVPKGSSYEQYF.

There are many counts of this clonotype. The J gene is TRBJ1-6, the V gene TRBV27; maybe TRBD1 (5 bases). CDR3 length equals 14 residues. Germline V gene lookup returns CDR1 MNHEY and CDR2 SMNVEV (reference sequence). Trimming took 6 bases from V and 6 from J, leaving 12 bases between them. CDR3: CASSRAGLNSPLHF. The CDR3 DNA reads TGTGCCAGCAGCAGGGCAGGGCTTAATTCACCCCTCCACTTT.

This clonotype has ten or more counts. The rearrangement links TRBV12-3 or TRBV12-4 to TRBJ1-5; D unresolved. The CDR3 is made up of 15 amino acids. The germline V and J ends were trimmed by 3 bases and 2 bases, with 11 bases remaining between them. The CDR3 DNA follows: TGTGCCAGCAGTTTTTCCGAAGGCGGCAATCAGCCCCAGCATTTT. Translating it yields CASSFSEGGNQPQHF.

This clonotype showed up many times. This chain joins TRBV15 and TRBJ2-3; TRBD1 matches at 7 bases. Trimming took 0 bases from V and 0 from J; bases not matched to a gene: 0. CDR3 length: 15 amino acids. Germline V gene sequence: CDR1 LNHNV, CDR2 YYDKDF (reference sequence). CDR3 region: CATSRDRGSTDTQYF. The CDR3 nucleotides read TGTGCCACCAGCAGAGACAGGGGGAGCACAGATACGCAGTATTTT.

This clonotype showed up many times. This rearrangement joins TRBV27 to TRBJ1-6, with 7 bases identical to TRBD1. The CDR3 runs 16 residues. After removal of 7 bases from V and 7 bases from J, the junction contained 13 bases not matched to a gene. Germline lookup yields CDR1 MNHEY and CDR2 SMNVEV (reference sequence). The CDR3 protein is CASTPLLTGRNSPLHF. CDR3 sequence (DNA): TGTGCCAGCACCCCCTTGTTGACAGGGCGGAATTCACCCCTCCACTTT.

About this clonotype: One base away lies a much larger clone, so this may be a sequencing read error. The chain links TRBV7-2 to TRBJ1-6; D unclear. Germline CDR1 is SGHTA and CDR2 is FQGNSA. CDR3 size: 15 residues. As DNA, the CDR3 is TGTGCCAGCAGCTTAGTTACAGTCTATAATTCACCCCGCCACTTT. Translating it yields CASSLVTVYNSPRHF. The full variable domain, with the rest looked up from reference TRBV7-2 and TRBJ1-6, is GAGVSQSPSNKVTEKGKDVELRCDPISGHTALYWYRQSLGQGLEFLIYFQGNSAPDKSGLPSDRFSAERTGGSVSTLTIQRTQQEDSAVYLCASSLVTVYNSPRHFGNGTRLTVT.

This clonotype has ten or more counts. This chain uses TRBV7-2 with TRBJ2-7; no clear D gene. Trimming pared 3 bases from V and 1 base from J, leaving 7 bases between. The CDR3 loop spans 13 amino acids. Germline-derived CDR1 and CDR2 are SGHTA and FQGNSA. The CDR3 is CASSFGISYEQYF. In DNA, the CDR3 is TGTGCCAGCAGCTTCGGAATTTCCTACGAGCAGTACTTC. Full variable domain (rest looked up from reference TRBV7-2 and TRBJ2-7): GAGVSQSPSNKVTEKGKDVELRCDPISGHTALYWYRQSLGQGLEFLIYFQGNSAPDKSGLPSDRFSAERTGGSVSTLTIQRTQQEDSAVYLCASSFGISYEQYFGPGTRLTVT.

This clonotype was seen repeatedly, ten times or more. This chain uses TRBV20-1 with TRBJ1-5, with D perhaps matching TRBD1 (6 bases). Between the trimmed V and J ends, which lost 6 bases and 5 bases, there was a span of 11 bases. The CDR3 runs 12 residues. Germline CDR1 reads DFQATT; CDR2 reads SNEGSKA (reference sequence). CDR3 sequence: CSAGGRHQPQHF. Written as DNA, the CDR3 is TGCAGTGCAGGGGGAAGGCATCAGCCCCAGCATTTT.

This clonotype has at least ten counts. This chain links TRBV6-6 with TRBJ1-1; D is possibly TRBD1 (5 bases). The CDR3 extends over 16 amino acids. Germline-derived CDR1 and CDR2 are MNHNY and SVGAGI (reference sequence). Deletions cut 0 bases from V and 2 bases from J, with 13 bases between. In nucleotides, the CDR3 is TGTGCCAGCAGTTACTCGAGGACAAGGAGTAACACTGAAGCTTTCTTT. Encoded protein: CASSYSRTRSNTEAFF.

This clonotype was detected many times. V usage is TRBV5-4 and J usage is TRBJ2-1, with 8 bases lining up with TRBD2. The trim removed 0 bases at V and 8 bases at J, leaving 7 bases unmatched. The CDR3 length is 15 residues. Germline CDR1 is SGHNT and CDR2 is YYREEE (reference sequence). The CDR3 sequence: CASSLVGGADDEQFF. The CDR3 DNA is TGTGCCAGCAGCTTGGTCGGGGGGGCCGACGATGAGCAGTTCTTC.

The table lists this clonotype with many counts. The CDR3 loop reads CASSDSSGADTDTQYF. DNA of the CDR3: TGTGCCAGCAGTGACTCAAGCGGGGCCGACACAGATACGCAGTATTTT. The chain links TRBV6-4 to TRBJ2-3, with 7 nucleotides matching TRBD2. V shed 0 bases, J shed 2 bases, and the junction held 5 bases outside the gene matches. This CDR3 spans 16 amino acids. Germline loops: CDR1 MRHNA, CDR2 SNTAGT.

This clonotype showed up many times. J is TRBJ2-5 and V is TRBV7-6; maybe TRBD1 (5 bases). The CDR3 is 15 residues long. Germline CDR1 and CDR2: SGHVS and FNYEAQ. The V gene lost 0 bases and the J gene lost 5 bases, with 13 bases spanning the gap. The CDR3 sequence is CASSLAQGRQETQYF. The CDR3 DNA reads TGTGCCAGCAGCTTAGCCCAGGGTCGGCAGGAGACCCAGTACTTC.